The rows below give T cell receptor beta chains drawn from one sample of a study of radiotherapy plus CTLA-4 blockade in lung cancer. Profiled with immunoSEQ multiplex PCR; TCRdb holds only in-frame clones, not every one. The table lists around 37,000 clones, roughly 70% of them singletons. Here the sequenced sample was peripheral blood, taken from a patient treated with radiotherapy plus ipilimumab. These receptors were obtained from a human donor with non-small cell lung cancer that progressed on radiotherapy plus ipilimumab. Both conserved end residues are part of each CDR3. Each record gives: J gene, D gene, V gene, clone size, CDR3 DNA, CDR3 protein. A D gene is named only where the DNA matches it firmly. The size entry is marked missing in some rows and otherwise reads once, few, many or a size class.

TRBJ1-1,NA,TRBV9,NA,TGTGCCAGCAGCGCTGATCGGACCACTGAAGCTTTCTTT,CASSADRTTEAFF
TRBJ2-3,TRBD2,TRBV27,NA,TGTGCCAGCAGTTTATCGGGACTAGCGGGCCCGTCAGATACGCAGTATTTT,CASSLSGLAGPSDTQYF
TRBJ2-3,NA,TRBV2,NA,TGTGCCAGCAGTGGGGGCAGGGGAACAGATACGCAGTATTTT,CASSGGRGTDTQYF
TRBJ1-2,NA,TRBV6-6,NA,TGTGCCAGCAGTTACCATAACAAGGATGGCTACACCTTC,CASSYHNKDGYTF
TRBJ1-5,TRBD1,TRBV7-9,NA,TGTGCCAGCAGCTTAACACAGGGGTCAGGTCAGCCCCAGCATTTT,CASSLTQGSGQPQHF
TRBJ1-4,TRBD1,TRBV10-3,once,TGTGCCATCAGTGAGTCGACAGGGTCGGATGAAAAACTGTTTTTT,CAISESTGSDEKLFF
TRBJ2-5,TRBD2,TRBV11-2,few,TGTGCCAGCAGCTTCGCGGGACTAGCGGGAGTAGAGACCCAGTACTTC,CASSFAGLAGVETQYF
TRBJ2-1,TRBD2,TRBV28,NA,TGTGCCAGCAGTCCAGACAGCGGGGGGCCCTACAATGAGCAGTTCTTC,CASSPDSGGPYNEQFF
TRBJ2-2,NA,TRBV9,NA,TGTGCCAGCAGCCTGGGACCACTCACGGAGCTGTTTTTT,CASSLGPLTELFF
TRBJ1-1,NA,TRBV5-8,once,TGTGCCAGCAGCTTACGGAGCAGGGCCACTGAAGCTTTCTTT,CASSLRSRATEAFF
TRBJ2-7,NA,TRBV7-8,once,TGTGCCAGCAGCTTAGTCAGGACAAGCGAGCAGTACTTC,CASSLVRTSEQYF
TRBJ2-5,NA,TRBV13,NA,TGTGCCAGCAGCTCAATGGGGCCTCCGGAGACCCAGTACTTC,CASSSMGPPETQYF
TRBJ1-1,TRBD1,TRBV10-2,NA,TGCGCCAGCACGGGACAGGAGAACACTGAAGCTTTCTTT,CASTGQENTEAFF
TRBJ1-2,NA,TRBV5-1,NA,TGCGCCAGCAGCTTGAGAAACTATGGCTACACCTTC,CASSLRNYGYTF
TRBJ2-4,NA,TRBV6-5,NA,TGTGCCAGCAGTCCCAGGCCCTCAGCCAAAAACATTCAGTACTTC,CASSPRPSAKNIQYF
TRBJ1-4,NA,TRBV15,NA,TGTGCCACCAGCAGAGATCTGGAGAAAGGGAAACTGTTTTTT,CATSRDLEKGKLFF
TRBJ2-1,TRBD2,TRBV5-1,NA,TGCGCCAGCAGCTTGGATACTAGCGGGGGTTACTACAATGAGCAGTTCTTC,CASSLDTSGGYYNEQFF
TRBJ1-2,TRBD1,TRBV29-1,NA,TGCAGCGTTGGAACAGGGGGCGTCTATGGCTACACCTTC,CSVGTGGVYGYTF
TRBJ2-2,NA,TRBV7-3,NA,TGTGCCAGCAGCCCACACATGAACACCGGGGAGCTGTTTTTT,CASSPHMNTGELFF
TRBJ2-7,NA,TRBV6-6,NA,TGTGCCAGCAGCCCAGGCCCACAGGGAGGGTACGAGCAGTACTTC,CASSPGPQGGYEQYF
TRBJ2-7,NA,TRBV5-4,NA,TGTGCCAGCAGCTCCGATCCGGGCTCCTACGAGCAGTACTTC,CASSSDPGSYEQYF
TRBJ2-7,TRBD1,TRBV7-9,NA,TGTGCCAGCAGCCCGCCCGGGACAGGCCACGAGCGGTACTTC,CASSPPGTGHERYF
TRBJ2-7,NA,TRBV6-1,once,TGTGCCAGCAGTGGACTCGCCCCGACTTTCGTGCAGTACTTC,CASSGLAPTFVQYF
TRBJ1-5,NA,TRBV6-5,NA,TGTGCCAGCAGTTACACATATAGCAATCAGCCCCAGCATTTT,CASSYTYSNQPQHF
TRBJ1-6,TRBD1,TRBV9,NA,TGTGCCAGCAGCGTAGAGGGGGCCGGTTCACCCCTCCACTTT,CASSVEGAGSPLHF
TRBJ2-7,TRBD1,TRBV28,NA,TGTGCCAGCGGGTCCGGGACAGGGGGCTTTTCCGAGCAGTACTTC,CASGSGTGGFSEQYF
TRBJ2-2,TRBD1,TRBV6-1,NA,TGTGCCATCTCGGACAGGGGGAACACCGGGGAGCTGTTTTTT,CAISDRGNTGELFF
TRBJ1-4,NA,TRBV7-2,NA,TGTGCCAGCAGGGCTTTAGGGGAAGATGAAAAACTGTTTTTT,CASRALGEDEKLFF
TRBJ2-5,NA,TRBV4-2,once,TGTGCCAGCAGCCAAGGGACATTTGGGGGTAAAGAGACCCAGTACTTC,CASSQGTFGGKETQYF
TRBJ2-7,NA,TRBV18,NA,TGTGCCAGCTCACCGGGGACCTACGAGCAGTACTTC,CASSPGTYEQYF
TRBJ2-1,NA,TRBV7-8,NA,TGTGCCAGCAGCTTAAGACAGAACTACAATGAGCAGTTCTTC,CASSLRQNYNEQFF
TRBJ2-1,NA,TRBV7-6,NA,TGTGCCAGCAGCTTAGCTAGTAATGAGCAGTTCTTC,CASSLASNEQFF
TRBJ2-6,NA,TRBV19,NA,TGTGCCAGTAGTATTGTATCGTCTGGGGCCAACGTCCTGACTTTC,CASSIVSSGANVLTF
TRBJ2-2,NA,TRBV6-6,NA,TGTGCCAGTACGAGTAGCCTCGATTACAACACCGGGGAGCTGTTTTTT,CASTSSLDYNTGELFF
TRBJ1-2,NA,TRBV4-1,NA,TGTGCCAGCAGCCAAGTCGGGGCTTTAGGTGGCTACACCTTC,CASSQVGALGGYTF
TRBJ2-3,NA,TRBV11-2,NA,TGTGCCAGCAGCTTCACTAGCCAGAGCACAGATACGCAGTATTTT,CASSFTSQSTDTQYF
TRBJ2-1,TRBD2,TRBV4-3,NA,TGCGCCAGCAGCCAGCTGGGGGGGACCTACAATGAGCAGTTCTTC,CASSQLGGTYNEQFF
TRBJ2-1,TRBD1,TRBV7-9,NA,TGTGCCATACCGGGACAGAACTACAATGAGCAGTTCTTC,CAIPGQNYNEQFF
TRBJ1-1,NA,TRBV4-2,once,TGTGCCAGCAGCACGGTCGGGGCCGACGCTTTCTTT,CASSTVGADAFF
TRBJ2-1,NA,TRBV7-6,NA,TGTGCCAGCAGCTTAAGTACCTACAATGAGCAGTTCTTC,CASSLSTYNEQFF
TRBJ2-7,NA,TRBV5-1,few,TGCGCCAGCAGCTTGGGTTCGCCCTACGAGCAGTACTTC,CASSLGSPYEQYF
TRBJ1-5,NA,TRBV19,NA,TGTGCCAGTAGTCCTTATGAGAGGGGATCCCAGCATTTT,CASSPYERGSQHF
TRBJ2-1,NA,TRBV5-6,few,TGTGCCAGCAGCTGGGATTATGAGCAGTTCTTC,CASSWDYEQFF
TRBJ2-7,NA,TRBV6-5,once,TGTGCCAGCAGTTACACCGCCGACTATGCGAGCTACGAGCAGTACTTC,CASSYTADYASYEQYF
TRBJ2-1,TRBD2,TRBV19,NA,TGTGCCAGTAGTCCCGAAGCGGGAGGTTGGAATGAGCAGTTCTTC,CASSPEAGGWNEQFF
TRBJ2-7,TRBD2,TRBV6-1,NA,TGTGCCAGCACCAGGACTAGCGGGCCTTCCTACGAGCAGTACTTC,CASTRTSGPSYEQYF
TRBJ2-6,NA,TRBV4-3,few,TGCGCCAGCAGCCAAGAGGGGAGCCAGGCTGGGGCCAACGTCCTGACTTTC,CASSQEGSQAGANVLTF
TRBJ2-2,NA,TRBV4-1,NA,TGCGCCAGCTGCCAAGGGGGAATGAACAGGGACACCGGGGAGCTGTTTTTT,CASCQGGMNRDTGELFF
TRBJ2-1,TRBD1,TRBV7-8,NA,TGTGCCAGCAGCCCCCGGGACAGGACCCATGAGCAGTTCTTC,CASSPRDRTHEQFF
TRBJ2-3,TRBD1,TRBV4-3,NA,TGCGCCAGCAGCCAAGATCAGGGGGCAGATACGCAGTATTTT,CASSQDQGADTQYF
TRBJ2-7,TRBD2,TRBV5-1,NA,TGCGCCAGCAGCTTGAATAGCGGGGACTTTGGCGAGCAGTACTTC,CASSLNSGDFGEQYF
TRBJ1-5,NA,TRBV7-2,once,TGTGCCAGCAGCTTGAGGGAGTCAGGGGGCAATCAGCCCCAGCATTTT,CASSLRESGGNQPQHF
TRBJ2-7,NA,TRBV6-1,NA,TGTGCCAGCAGGGGGACGTCCACCTCCTACGAGCAGTACTTC,CASRGTSTSYEQYF
TRBJ1-2,NA,TRBV2,few,TGTGCCAGCAGTGACAGAGCTAACTATGGCTACACCTTC,CASSDRANYGYTF
TRBJ2-7,TRBD1,TRBV18,NA,TGTGCCAGCTCGCCCAGCTTCTGGGACAGGGACTACGAGCAGTACTTC,CASSPSFWDRDYEQYF